These T cell receptor beta chains were read from a single sample in a study of cytomegalovirus exposure and HLA in healthy donors. Here immunoSEQ multiplex PCR was the method, and the copy in TCRdb shows in-frame clones only, minus some. The sample records around 130,000 clones, 66% being singletons. The source material was PBMCs. The origin of the receptors is a young man in good health and CMV-seronegative. The CDR3 runs from the conserved cysteine through the conserved F or W. Each record gives: clone size, J gene, V gene, CDR3 length, D gene, CDR3 protein, CDR3 DNA. A D gene is named only where the DNA matches it firmly. Some rows mark clone size as missing; the rest say once, few, many or name a class of expanded clone.

-,TRBJ2-5,TRBV7-8,14,TRBD1,CASSFGTVLETQYF,TGTGCCAGCAGCTTTGGGACAGTCTTGGAGACCCAGTACTTC
-,TRBJ2-1,TRBV5-6,12,-,CASSLDTREQFF,TGTGCCAGCAGCTTGGATACTAGGGAGCAGTTCTTC
-,TRBJ2-3,TRBV25-1,14,-,CASSEYSYTDTQYF,TGTGCCAGCAGTGAATACTCCTACACAGATACGCAGTATTTT
-,TRBJ2-5,TRBV2,17,TRBD2,CASSKRVSGGSGETQYF,TGTGCCAGCAGTAAGCGAGTCAGCGGGGGATCGGGAGAGACCCAGTACTTC
-,TRBJ2-1,TRBV11-2,15,TRBD2,CASSFLRELHNEQFF,TGTGCCAGCAGCTTTTTGCGGGAGTTACACAATGAGCAGTTCTTC
-,TRBJ1-1,TRBV5-1,16,-,CASSTRRRDSNTEAFF,TGCGCCAGCAGCACTCGGCGCAGGGACTCGAACACTGAAGCTTTCTTT
-,TRBJ2-7,TRBV6-5,12,-,CASGGGSFEQYF,TGTGCCAGCGGCGGGGGCTCGTTCGAGCAGTACTTC
-,TRBJ2-7,TRBV2,13,-,CASSDGDTYEQYF,TGTGCCAGCAGTGATGGGGACACCTACGAGCAGTACTTC
-,TRBJ1-2,TRBV5-1,14,TRBD1,CASSLRDRVEGYTF,TGCGCCAGCAGCTTGAGGGACAGGGTGGAGGGCTACACCTTC
-,TRBJ2-7,TRBV29-1,14,-,CSVEGPGQRYEQYF,TGCAGCGTTGAAGGCCCAGGACAGCGGTACGAGCAGTACTTC
-,TRBJ2-3,TRBV29-1,11,-,CSVDITDTQYF,TGCAGCGTCGACATCACAGATACGCAGTATTTT
-,TRBJ2-2,TRBV9,18,TRBD2,CASSVPLTSGANTGELFF,TGTGCCAGCAGCGTTCCCCTTACTAGCGGGGCGAACACCGGGGAGCTGTTTTTT
-,TRBJ2-7,TRBV28,14,TRBD2,CASPPRGGPYEQYF,TGTGCCAGCCCCCCCCGGGGGGGGCCCTACGAGCAGTACTTC
-,TRBJ2-7,TRBV27,15,-,CASSALTGTQYEQYF,TGTGCCAGCAGTGCCCTGACTGGGACTCAGTACGAGCAGTACTTC
-,TRBJ1-2,TRBV7-2,16,-,CASSPQLYQTNYGYTF,TGTGCCAGCAGCCCACAGCTCTACCAGACTAACTATGGCTACACCTTC
-,TRBJ2-6,TRBV2,17,TRBD1,CASRERTGISGANVLTF,TGTGCCAGCAGGGAAAGGACAGGGATATCTGGGGCCAACGTCCTGACTTTC
-,TRBJ2-5,TRBV5-1,16,-,CASSFVFSKGLGTQYF,TGCGCCAGCAGCTTCGTCTTTTCCAAGGGGTTGGGGACCCAGTACTTC
-,TRBJ2-7,TRBV7-6,15,-,CASSTTNGISYEQYF,TGTGCCAGCAGCACCACCAATGGCATCTCCTACGAGCAGTACTTC
-,TRBJ2-7,TRBV11-2,13,-,CASSFGQRRVQYF,TGTGCCAGCAGCTTCGGACAAAGACGAGTGCAGTACTTC
-,TRBJ2-1,TRBV19,16,-,CASSFPGTLTYNEQFF,TGTGCCAGTAGTTTTCCCGGGACACTCACCTACAATGAGCAGTTCTTC
few,TRBJ1-5,TRBV7-2,14,TRBD1,CASSPTGSAQPQHF,TGTGCCAGCAGCCCGACAGGGTCGGCTCAGCCCCAGCATTTT
-,TRBJ2-7,TRBV5-6,16,TRBD2,CASSSTRGTSGYEQYF,TGTGCCAGCAGCTCGACACGCGGGACTAGCGGGTACGAGCAGTACTTC
-,TRBJ2-2,TRBV27,13,-,CASSQVGYGELFF,TGTGCCAGCAGCCAGGTTGGGTACGGGGAGCTGTTTTTT
-,TRBJ1-5,TRBV6-1,15,-,CASSEAGGSNQPQHF,TGTGCCAGCAGTGAAGCTGGGGGCTCCAATCAGCCCCAGCATTTT
-,TRBJ2-7,TRBV25-1,16,TRBD2,CASSEGRLAGGREQYF,TGTGCCAGCAGTGAAGGGAGACTAGCGGGGGGGCGTGAGCAGTACTTC
few,TRBJ1-4,TRBV9,16,-,CASSRGAFGTNEKLFF,TGTGCCAGCAGCCGCGGTGCCTTTGGGACTAATGAAAAACTGTTTTTT
-,TRBJ1-2,TRBV29-1,12,-,CSVADSNGGYTF,TGCAGCGTTGCGGACAGCAATGGTGGCTACACCTTC
once,TRBJ2-1,TRBV7-2,17,-,CASSGRRGGQSYNEQFF,TGTGCCAGCAGCGGACGCCGCGGCGGACAGTCCTACAATGAGCAGTTCTTC
few,TRBJ1-2,TRBV6-6,13,-,CASSPGTQIGYTF,TGTGCCAGCAGCCCCGGGACACAAATTGGCTACACCTTC
-,TRBJ1-1,TRBV18,11,-,CASSPGGQAFF,TGTGCCAGCTCACCAGGGGGCCAAGCTTTCTTT
-,TRBJ1-2,TRBV5-1,15,-,CASSTGDGQNYGYTF,TGCGCCAGCAGCACCGGTGACGGACAGAACTATGGCTACACCTTC
-,TRBJ2-1,TRBV5-1,12,-,CASNGVVNEQFF,TGCGCCAGCAACGGTGTCGTCAATGAGCAGTTCTTC
-,TRBJ2-2,TRBV14,15,-,CASSQDWGGAGELFF,TGTGCCAGCAGCCAAGATTGGGGGGGCGCCGGGGAGCTGTTTTTT
-,TRBJ2-6,TRBV28,20,TRBD2,CASSLPRRGAKGSGANVLTF,TGTGCCAGCAGTTTACCCCGGCGGGGGGCGAAAGGTTCTGGGGCCAACGTCCTGACTTTC
-,TRBJ1-2,TRBV14,14,-,CASSLGGSLYGYTF,TGTGCCAGCAGCCTAGGCGGATCCCTCTATGGCTACACCTTC
few,TRBJ1-5,TRBV7-9,16,TRBD1,CASSLDAGGMSQPQHF,TGTGCCAGCAGCTTAGATGCAGGGGGGATGAGTCAGCCCCAGCATTTT
-,TRBJ2-5,TRBV28,16,TRBD1,CATDAPPGQGWETQYF,TGTGCCACCGACGCTCCTCCGGGACAGGGTTGGGAGACCCAGTACTTC
-,TRBJ2-7,TRBV14,15,TRBD1,CASSPWTGGTYEQYF,TGTGCCAGCAGCCCCTGGACAGGTGGGACCTACGAGCAGTACTTC
-,TRBJ1-4,TRBV29-1,12,TRBD1,CSVDRAGEKLFF,TGCAGCGTGGACAGGGCGGGTGAAAAACTGTTTTTT
-,TRBJ1-1,TRBV25-1,14,-,CASSESTVNTEAFF,TGTGCCAGCAGTGAATCGACAGTGAACACTGAAGCTTTCTTT